This T cell receptor beta chain emerged from a study of blood T cells in healthy people across ages. Overall study results and limits: Strong correlation was found linking TCR beta diversity to naive T cell percentage. No conclusive comparison of naive versus antigen-experienced cells was possible with unsorted PBMCs.

Per the germline V gene, CDR1 is LGHNA and CDR2 is YNFKEQ. The CDR3 runs 18 residues. V was clipped by 0 bases and J by 7 bases, with 23 bases between them. Comment on this clonotype: Its antigen remains unidentified.

The second PCR ran 7 to 11 cycles with a sample-barcoded 5' primer and J-beta primers. One entry per CDR3 protein, called by TCRdb with MiXCR from the 5' RACE reads. The sample shows around 970,000 distinct CDR3 sequences, roughly 51% of them seen only once. This TCR derives from a woman aged 60-75 years in good health. The V and J genes are TRBV4-2 and TRBJ2-3, with D possibly TRBD1 on 6 matching bases. The sequencing input was blood. In nucleotides, the CDR3 is TGTGCCAGCAGCCAAGAAGTCGTCGTTACAGGGCAACCCCATACGCAGTATTTT. This gives the protein CASSQEVVVTGQPHTQYF.